The present entry profiles one TCR beta chain with its context. These data belong to a study of T cell changes during pregnancy in multiple sclerosis. Produced via immunoSEQ multiplex PCR; TCRdb's table is partial and in-frame only. The table lists tens of thousands of clones, roughly 91% of them singletons. Germline V gene sequence: CDR1 SNHLY, CDR2 FYNNEI. The CDR3 is made up of 12 amino acids. V was pared by 3 bases and J by 6 bases, with 6 bases between. The chain uses TRBV2 and TRBJ1-5; D remains unclear. The sequences come from peripheral blood, collected in the first trimester of pregnancy. The sequence was collected from a female donor with multiple sclerosis, enrolled in a pregnancy study. The CDR3 loop reads CASSDPGQPQHF. The CDR3, as DNA: TGTGCCAGCAGTGACCCGGGTCAGCCCCAGCATTTT.